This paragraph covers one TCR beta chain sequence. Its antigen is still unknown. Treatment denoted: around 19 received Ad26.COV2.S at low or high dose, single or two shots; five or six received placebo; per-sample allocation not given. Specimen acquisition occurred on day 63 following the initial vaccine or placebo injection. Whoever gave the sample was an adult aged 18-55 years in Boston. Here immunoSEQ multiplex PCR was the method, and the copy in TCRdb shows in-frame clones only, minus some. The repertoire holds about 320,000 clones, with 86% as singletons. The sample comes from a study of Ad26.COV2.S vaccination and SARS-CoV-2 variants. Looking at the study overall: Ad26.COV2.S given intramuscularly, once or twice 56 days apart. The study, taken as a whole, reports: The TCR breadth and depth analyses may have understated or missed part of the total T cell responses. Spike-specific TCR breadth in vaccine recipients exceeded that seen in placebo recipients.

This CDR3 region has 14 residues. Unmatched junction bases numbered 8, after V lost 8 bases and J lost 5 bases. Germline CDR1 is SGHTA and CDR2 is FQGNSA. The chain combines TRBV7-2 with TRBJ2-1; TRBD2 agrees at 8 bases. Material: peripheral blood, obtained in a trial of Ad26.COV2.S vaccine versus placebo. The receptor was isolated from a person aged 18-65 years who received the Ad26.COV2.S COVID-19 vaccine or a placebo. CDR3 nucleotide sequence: TGTGCCAGCTCCCGCCGGCGGGGGGACAATGAGCAGTTCTTC. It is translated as CASSRRRGDNEQFF. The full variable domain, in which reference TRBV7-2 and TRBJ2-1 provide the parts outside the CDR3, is GAGVSQSPSNKVTEKGKDVELRCDPISGHTALYWYRQSLGQGLEFLIYFQGNSAPDKSGLPSDRFSAERTGGSVSTLTIQRTQQEDSAVYLCASSRRRGDNEQFFGPGTRLTVL.